The T cell receptor beta chain described here comes from a study of blood T cell repertoires in COVID-19. Cohorts were based on clinical histories the participants reported. Repertoires were generated with immunoSEQ multiplex PCR, while TCRdb's copy carries only in-frame clones and drops some. Of around 150,000 clones detected, 80% appear once; the ten largest clones hold less than 6%. Germline lookup yields CDR1 SNHLY and CDR2 FYNNEI. The CDR3 loop spans 18 amino acids. V dropped 4 bases and J dropped 3 bases, with 22 bases sitting between them. The source of this sequence is a man in his forties or fifties who had recovered from COVID-19. The chain uses TRBV2 and TRBJ1-5; D is perhaps TRBD1 (5 bases). Material: PBMCs or T cells enriched from blood (not recorded which). The CDR3 nucleotides are TGTGCCAGCAGTGTTTTTTTAGGGTCAGGGCGACACAATCAGCCCCAGCATTTT. It specifies CASSVFLGSGRHNQPQHF. The full variable domain, rest sourced from reference TRBV2 and TRBJ1-5, is EPEVTQTPSHQVTQMGQEVILRCVPISNHLYFYWYRQILGQKVEFLVSFYNNEISEKSEIFDDQFSVERPDGSNFTLKIRSTKLEDSAMYFCASSVFLGSGRHNQPQHFGDGTRLSIL.